This entry features one TCR beta chain sequence. Its cognate antigen is unknown. This CDR3 has 15 residues. Trimming shortened V by 5 bases and J by 7 bases, and 15 bases separated the two germline ends. Germline V gene lookup returns CDR1 MNHEY and CDR2 SVGEGT. The record originates from a study of T cell responses to AZD1222 COVID-19 vaccine. Study results and caveats: Possibly, clonal diversity was underestimated; donors were largely white British and included more females. Epitopes outside B.1.351 and B.1.1.7 mutated regions reportedly drew nearly half of spike TCRs.

Data came from immunoSEQ multiplex PCR; TCRdb stores just in-frame clones and leaves some out. The repertoire consists of about 140,000 clones, with approximately 91% occurring once and the leading ten covering about 1.9%. The V gene is TRBV6-2 or TRBV6-3, the J gene TRBJ1-6; D remains unclear. The TCR originated in an adult who received the AZD1222 COVID-19 vaccine. Here the sequenced sample was peripheral blood, taken 28 days after the second AZD1222 dose. CDR3 coding DNA: TGTGCCAGCAGTGACCCGGACGGGGTAAATTCACCCCTCCACTTT. Translation: CASSDPDGVNSPLHF.